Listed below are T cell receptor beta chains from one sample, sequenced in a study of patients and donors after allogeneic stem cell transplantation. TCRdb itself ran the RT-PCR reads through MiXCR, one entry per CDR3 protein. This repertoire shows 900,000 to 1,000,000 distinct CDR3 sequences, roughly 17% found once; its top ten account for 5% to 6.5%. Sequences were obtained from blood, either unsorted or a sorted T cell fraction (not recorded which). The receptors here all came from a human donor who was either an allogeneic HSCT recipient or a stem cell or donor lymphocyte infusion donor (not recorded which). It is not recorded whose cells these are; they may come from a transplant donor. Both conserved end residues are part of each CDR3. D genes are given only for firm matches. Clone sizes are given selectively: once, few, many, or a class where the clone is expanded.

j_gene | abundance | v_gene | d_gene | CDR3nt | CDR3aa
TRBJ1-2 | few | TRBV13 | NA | TGTGCCAGCAGCTTAGGCACCCTTTACTTAGGGGGCTACACCTTC | CASSLGTLYLGGYTF
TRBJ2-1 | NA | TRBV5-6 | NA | TGTGCCAGCCGCTCAAAGGGGATTATCAATGAGCAGTTCTTC | CASRSKGIINEQFF
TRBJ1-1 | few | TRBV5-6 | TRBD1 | TGTGCCAGCAGCTTGGATAGGGGGCTAGTAACTGAAGCTTTCTTT | CASSLDRGLVTEAFF
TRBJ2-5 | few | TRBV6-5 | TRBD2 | TGTGCCAGCAGTTACAGCGGGAGTTACGGAGAGACCCAGTACTTC | CASSYSGSYGETQYF
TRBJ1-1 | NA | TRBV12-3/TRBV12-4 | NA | TGTGCCAGCAGTTTGGGGGGGGGGAAAGCTTTCTTT | CASSLGGGKAFF
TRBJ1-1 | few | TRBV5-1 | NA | TGCGCCAGCAGCTTGGGACGGGGGGCGAACACTGAAGCTTTCTTT | CASSLGRGANTEAFF
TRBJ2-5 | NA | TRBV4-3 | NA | TGCGCCAGCAGCCAAGATCTGGGGGGGGCCGAGACCCAGTACTTC | CASSQDLGGAETQYF
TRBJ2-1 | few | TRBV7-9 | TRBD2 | TGTGCCAGCAGCCTACGGACTAGCGGGAATAGTGGTGAGCAGTTCTTC | CASSLRTSGNSGEQFF
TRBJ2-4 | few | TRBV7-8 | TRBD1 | TGTGCCAGCAGCTTAGCAGGGGGCTCGATAGCCAAAAACATTCAGTACTTC | CASSLAGGSIAKNIQYF
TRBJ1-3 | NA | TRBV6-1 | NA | TGTGCCAGCAGGGCAGGGTCCAGACTTGGAAACACCATATATTTT | CASRAGSRLGNTIYF
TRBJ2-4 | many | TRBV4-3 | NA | TGCGCCAGCAGCCAAGATCGTACTAGCCAGTACTTC | CASSQDRTSQYF
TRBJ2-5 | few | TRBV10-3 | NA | TGTGCCGCTACAGGGGGGGACCAAGAGACCCAGTACTTC | CAATGGDQETQYF
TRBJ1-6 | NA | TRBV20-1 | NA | TGCAGTGCTAGAGATAGGACCAGGGCTGGGAATTCACCCCTCCACTTT | CSARDRTRAGNSPLHF
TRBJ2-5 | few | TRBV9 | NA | TGTGCCAGCAGCGACCCGGGCTCCGGAGCAGAGACCCAGTACTTC | CASSDPGSGAETQYF
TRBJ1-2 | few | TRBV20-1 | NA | TGCAGTGCTAGTGGCAGGGCGGGCTATGGCTACACCTTC | CSASGRAGYGYTF
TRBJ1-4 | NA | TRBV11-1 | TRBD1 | TGTGCCAGCAGACTTCAGATGGGGACAGGGAGGGGAACTAATGAAAAACTGTTTTTT | CASRLQMGTGRGTNEKLFF
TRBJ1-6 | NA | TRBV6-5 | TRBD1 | TGTGCCAGCAGTTACTCGCCCGGACAGGGTAATTCACCCCTCCACTTT | CASSYSPGQGNSPLHF
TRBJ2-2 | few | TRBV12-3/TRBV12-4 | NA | TGTGCCAGCAGTCCCGACAGTGGTCAAACCGGGGAGCTGTTTTTT | CASSPDSGQTGELFF